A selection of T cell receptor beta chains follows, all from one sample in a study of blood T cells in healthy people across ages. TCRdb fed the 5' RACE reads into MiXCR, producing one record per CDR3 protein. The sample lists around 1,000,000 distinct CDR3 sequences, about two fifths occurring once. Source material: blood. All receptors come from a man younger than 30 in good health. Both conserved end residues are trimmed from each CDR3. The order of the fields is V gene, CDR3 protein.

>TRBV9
ASSLYNRGDEQF
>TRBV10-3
ASADRGGIYEQY
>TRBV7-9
ASSLTTRHSPLH
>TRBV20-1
SARGTDYSNQPQH
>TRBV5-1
ASSLGGEGDQPQH
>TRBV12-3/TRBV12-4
ASTALGGQGYGYT
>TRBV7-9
ASSLPTGGEESEKLF
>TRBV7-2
ASNSWTGGGYT
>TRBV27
ASSLKGQGSALSQPQH
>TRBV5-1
ASRDEQDNEQY
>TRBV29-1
SGYPDRFYGYT
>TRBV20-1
SARDASGLDTQY
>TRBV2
ASRTQGGRDIQY
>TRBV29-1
SAVDGSLNTEAF
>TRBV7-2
ASSATGGRYNEQF
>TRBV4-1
ASSHQDIISYNEQF
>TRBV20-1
SARGGGVTEAF
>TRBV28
ASSRTGDQETQY
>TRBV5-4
ASSLEAGRNEQF
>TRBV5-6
ASSLSGTDPNEKLF
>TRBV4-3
ASSQATGWSEKLF
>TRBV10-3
AISDVGRVGYT
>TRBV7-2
ASSLTATEAF
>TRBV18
ASSPRGKYEQY
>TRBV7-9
ASRASLGTGTDTQY
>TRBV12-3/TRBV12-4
ASSPVEAGEDTQY
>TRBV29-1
SSILAGGRDSYNEQF
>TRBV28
ASSLRTAHTDTQY
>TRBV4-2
ASSHPRREGETQY
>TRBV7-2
ASSLVGLAGITDTQY
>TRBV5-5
ASSSAQDGEKLF
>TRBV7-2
ASSQGLAGGEETQY
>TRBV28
ASRSADRGKITNEKLF
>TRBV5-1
ASSLANPNEQF
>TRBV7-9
ASSSRVGDRRFTDTQY
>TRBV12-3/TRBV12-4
ASSLSPAHGYT
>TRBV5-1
ASSSGQYSTDTQY
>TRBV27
ASSQLDRPYGYT
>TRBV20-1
SARETKGTHSPLH
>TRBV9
ASSDADGGDEQY
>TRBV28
ASRSPTVYNEQF
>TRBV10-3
AIRNSRDNVKQF
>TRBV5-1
ASAVLDGGSYEQY
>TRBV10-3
ATGSGTKIYNEQY
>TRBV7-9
ASSPLDNYNEQF
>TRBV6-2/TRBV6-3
ASAVRPPQTGNTIY
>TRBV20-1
SARISNYGYT
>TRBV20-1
SAHQATDTQY
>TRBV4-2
ASSQDDPGGTDTQY
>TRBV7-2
ASSPGLSGYNEQF
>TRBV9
ASSAGLGDPMNTEAF